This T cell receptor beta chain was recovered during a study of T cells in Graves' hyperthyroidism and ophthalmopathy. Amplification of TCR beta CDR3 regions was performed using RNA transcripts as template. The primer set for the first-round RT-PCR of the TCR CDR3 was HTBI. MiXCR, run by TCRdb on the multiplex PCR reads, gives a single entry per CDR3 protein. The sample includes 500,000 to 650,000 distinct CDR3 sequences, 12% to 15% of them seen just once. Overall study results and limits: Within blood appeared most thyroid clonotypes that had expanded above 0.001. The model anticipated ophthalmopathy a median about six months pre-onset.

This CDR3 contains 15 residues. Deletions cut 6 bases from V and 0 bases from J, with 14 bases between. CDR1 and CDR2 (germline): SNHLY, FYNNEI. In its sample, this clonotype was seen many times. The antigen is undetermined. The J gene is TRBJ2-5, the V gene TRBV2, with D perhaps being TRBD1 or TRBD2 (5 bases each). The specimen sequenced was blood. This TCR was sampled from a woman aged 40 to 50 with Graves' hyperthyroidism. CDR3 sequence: CASRVGRWYQETQYF. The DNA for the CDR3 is TGTGCCAGCAGGGTGGGACGGTGGTACCAAGAGACCCAGTACTTC.